One T cell receptor (beta chain) is described in this entry. The antigen this receptor binds is unknown. The record has no base qualities; no much larger clone is one base away. CDR1 is given as MDHEN and CDR2 as SYDVKM, both from the germline V gene. V lost 2 bases and J lost 4 bases; the stretch between them is 12 bases long. From its cysteine to its phenylalanine, the CDR3 spans 15 amino acids. Only the CDR3 portion is preserved as DNA: 45 bases, with reading frame beginning at the first base. TCR CDR3 regions were amplified from genomic DNA by multiplex PCR using the deep immunoSEQ assay. Extracted genomic DNA from each cell subset was spread evenly across all wells of several immunoSEQ 96-well plates, with each plate serving as a replicate. Each replicate PCR for sorted subsets received about 200 ng genomic DNA, equal to about 30,000 T cell genomes. Purified libraries were measured with a Qubit 3.0 fluorometer, size-checked on a Bioanalyzer 2100, and measured again with the KAPA Library Quantification kit. A separate single-read 150-cycle Illumina NextSeq 550 flow cell was used to sequence each immunoSEQ 96-well plate. The paper's processing steps were these. The immunoSEQ output contained only junctional sequences without quality scores, so filtering could not match that applied to full-length reads. To assign V/J genes and CDR3, sequences were annotated against IMGT germline references using PyIR, a Python wrapper for IgBLAST v1.9. Any read was removed if the V/J assignment was weak (E-value above 1e-6), the CDR3 was missing, or the read contained stop codons, out-of-frame junctions, or ambiguous translated residues. A V3J clonotype was defined by an identical inferred V gene, J gene, and CDR3 amino acid sequence. To compute the percentage overlap between repertoires, the number of shared unique clonotypes was divided by the size of the smaller repertoire. Richness of each repertoire was evaluated using RTK rarefaction, the Chao1 estimator, and Recon v2.1 estimates of unobserved clonotypes. Generation probabilities were computed with OLGA for all TCRbeta clonotypes obtained by the gDNA method from a few donors. Not all clones reach the TCRdb copy of this immuneACCESS table, which keeps in-frame sequences only. Checked studies attribute under half of the gap to unresolved V genes and leave the rest unexplained. V and J calls and clone size are copied from that table; D and trimming were computed from the DNA. The sample table records approximately 500,000 clones; less than 96% of these occur just once. The ten largest account for roughly 0.06% of the sample.

The data were obtained in a study of shared clonotypes between healthy human individuals (dated by TCRdb to 2020 to 2022). Study-level background: Three men and a couple of women, aged 18 to 49 years, made up the cohort. Leukapheresis yielded between about 0.9 and 8.9 billion PBMCs per donor. To estimate repertoire size and how much clonotypes are shared between individuals, the study performed deep sequencing of blood TCR repertoires from five healthy adults. Libraries were prepared and TCR repertoires were sequenced by different laboratories using diverse techniques, in order to increase sequencing depth and limit assay-specific biases. For each donor, CD4 naive and CD4 memory were each run on three plates, CD8 naive on two plates, and CD8 memory on one plate.

Points the paper makes about the study in general: Sharing across four donors was observed for roughly 5.4% of naive CD4, 3% to 3.5% of naive CD8, around 2.5% of memory CD4, and roughly 0.4% of memory CD8 clonotypes. The genetic and exposure-history diversity represented was limited by the small number of donors. Naive subsets generally had larger estimated clonotype richness than memory subsets. Only blood was sampled, and tissue TCR repertoires likely differ from those in blood. Compared with non-shared clonotypes, clonotypes shared by all four sorted-subset donors had higher generation probabilities. Pairwise subsampling indicated that sequencing depth was expected to affect the degree of clonotype sharing among donors. Incomplete sequencing was indicated by rarefaction of sorted-subset datasets, despite the large sequencing depth.

Healthy HIV-negative adults with no recently reported acute infections or vaccinations were included as donors. All donors were Caucasian adults living in Nashville, Tennessee, USA. CD4+ T cells were enriched by magnetic negative selection, after which naive cells were positively selected on CD45RA and the negative fraction was taken as the memory subset. Blood was obtained by leukapheresis, after which PBMCs were separated by Ficoll-Histopaque density gradient centrifugation and cryopreserved in liquid nitrogen vapor phase. Purity and quantity of every magnetically sorted T cell population were checked by analytical flow cytometry. Genomic DNA was isolated from every sorted fraction and measured by UV absorbance on a Nanodrop 2000c.

The rearranged segments are TRBV28 and TRBJ1-5; no D gene call is confident. Sequenced sample: naive CD4+ T cells sorted from blood. The cell subset or site label of this sample denotes: CD45RA+ positively selected. The receptor's source is a woman in her 30s in good health. In nucleotides, the sequence is TGTGCCAGCAGTTTACGTAGGGTGAGGAATCAGCCCCAGCATTTT. This translates into CASSLRRVRNQPQHF.